Listed below are T cell receptor beta chains from one sample, sequenced in a study of T cell responses to AZD1222 COVID-19 vaccine. Repertoires were generated with immunoSEQ multiplex PCR, while TCRdb's copy carries only in-frame clones and drops some. The table has roughly 120,000 clones, roughly 92% seen once. Sample: peripheral blood, taken 28 days after the second AZD1222 dose. These receptor sequences come from an adult who received the AZD1222 COVID-19 vaccine. CDR3s include the opening cysteine and the closing phenylalanine or tryptophan. A D gene is named only where the DNA matches it firmly. The size field is filled for only some rows; it gives once, few, many or a size class.

TRBV30	NA	TRBJ1-5	NA	CAWSLGGGNNQPQHF	TGTGCCTGGAGCTTGGGGGGCGGGAACAATCAGCCCCAGCATTTT
TRBV7-2	NA	TRBJ2-5	NA	CASSLGESLGTQYF	TGTGCCAGCAGCTTGGGGGAGTCTCTTGGGACCCAGTACTTC
TRBV6-6	once	TRBJ1-3	NA	CASSSRRDSGNTIYF	TGTGCCAGCAGTTCCCGCCGAGACTCTGGAAACACCATATATTTT
TRBV28	NA	TRBJ1-6	TRBD1	CASSLHTGGNSPLHF	TGTGCCAGCAGTTTACACACAGGGGGTAATTCACCCCTCCACTTT
TRBV27	NA	TRBJ2-6	TRBD1	CATRTGWLSGANVLTF	TGTGCCACCCGGACAGGGTGGCTTTCTGGGGCCAACGTCCTGACTTTC
TRBV28	NA	TRBJ2-7	TRBD1	CASSLPGTGHEQYF	TGTGCCAGCAGTTTACCCGGGACAGGGCACGAGCAGTACTTC
TRBV29-1	NA	TRBJ1-3	NA	CSVMGITYDFGNTIYF	TGCAGCGTTATGGGGATCACATACGATTTCGGAAACACCATATATTTT
TRBV23-1	NA	TRBJ2-7	NA	CASSQSPPVYEQYF	TGCGCCAGCAGTCAGTCCCCACCGGTCTACGAGCAGTACTTC
TRBV9	NA	TRBJ1-4	NA	CASSVEDRGREKLFF	TGTGCCAGCAGCGTAGAGGACAGAGGAAGGGAAAAACTGTTTTTT
TRBV7-3	NA	TRBJ2-1	NA	CASSSYLGEYNEQFF	TGTGCCAGCAGCTCCTACCTGGGGGAATACAATGAGCAGTTCTTC
TRBV7-2	NA	TRBJ1-5	NA	CASSLRGDQPQHF	TGTGCCAGCAGCTTAAGGGGAGATCAGCCCCAGCATTTT
TRBV11-2	NA	TRBJ2-7	TRBD2	CASSLSTSGSSEQYF	TGTGCCAGCAGCTTGTCGACTAGCGGGAGCTCCGAGCAGTACTTC
TRBV9	NA	TRBJ2-5	TRBD2	CASSVVAGGGETQYF	TGTGCCAGCAGCGTAGTTGCGGGAGGGGGCGAGACCCAGTACTTC
TRBV6-4	NA	TRBJ2-1	NA	CASSDSYEQFF	TGTGCCAGCAGTGATAGTTATGAGCAGTTCTTC
TRBV9	NA	TRBJ1-3	TRBD1	CASSDTFTGGSGNTIYF	TGTGCCAGCAGCGATACTTTCACAGGGGGCTCTGGAAACACCATATATTTT
TRBV10-3	NA	TRBJ1-1	TRBD1	CAISTPTGVYTEAFF	TGTGCCATCAGCACGCCTACAGGGGTCTACACTGAAGCTTTCTTT
TRBV2	NA	TRBJ2-7	TRBD2	CASSTTSGSSYEQYF	TGTGCCAGCAGTACAACTAGCGGGAGTTCCTACGAGCAGTACTTC
TRBV5-4	NA	TRBJ2-2	TRBD1	CASSSDRGLGGELFF	TGTGCCAGCAGCTCAGACAGGGGGCTCGGCGGGGAGCTGTTTTTT
TRBV30	NA	TRBJ1-2	NA	CACTKLALNYGYTF	TGTGCCTGTACGAAGTTGGCGCTTAACTATGGCTACACCTTC
TRBV10-1	NA	TRBJ2-3	TRBD2	CASRPGLGVPDTQYF	TGCGCCAGTCGACCGGGACTAGGGGTCCCAGATACGCAGTATTTT
TRBV2	NA	TRBJ1-5	NA	CASSEGSNQPQHF	TGTGCCAGCAGTGAGGGTAGCAATCAGCCCCAGCATTTT
TRBV5-6	NA	TRBJ2-1	NA	CASRVQSSYNEQFF	TGTGCCAGCAGAGTGCAGAGCTCCTACAATGAGCAGTTCTTC
TRBV28	NA	TRBJ2-7	NA	CASSLGVEQYF	TGTGCCAGCAGTTTAGGGGTCGAGCAGTACTTC
TRBV19	NA	TRBJ1-5	NA	CASSLAGQPQHF	TGTGCCAGTAGTTTGGCCGGACAGCCCCAGCATTTT
TRBV5-4	few	TRBJ1-2	NA	CASSLGAGDGYTF	TGTGCCAGCAGCTTGGGGGCAGGGGACGGCTACACCTTC
TRBV4-2	NA	TRBJ1-5	TRBD1	CASSQGVEGQNQPQHF	TGTGCCAGCAGCCAAGGTGTGGAGGGACAGAATCAGCCCCAGCATTTT